This entry describes one T cell receptor beta chain. The record originates from a study of cytomegalovirus exposure and HLA in healthy donors. Vbeta (60) and Jbeta (13) primers were used in the PCR. Only in-frame clones appear in the TCRdb table, and some are missing; sequencing was by immunoSEQ multiplex PCR. The sample yields about 88,000 clones, about nine tenths seen once. The receptor was derived from a man between 18 and 35 years old in good health and CMV-seronegative. The sequenced material came from PBMCs.

CDR3 region: CAWGPSSYEQYF. The CDR3 DNA follows: TGTGCCTGGGGGCCCAGCTCCTACGAGCAGTACTTC. The chain links TRBV30 to TRBJ2-7; D uncertain. V lost 5 bases and J lost 0, with 8 bases in between. Germline V gene data show CDR1 as GTSNPN and CDR2 as SVGIG (reference sequence). The CDR3 sequence is 12 residues long.